This T cell receptor (beta chain) was identified during a study of identifying expanded T cells in peripheral blood. Study-wide results and limits: Variance in clone template counts between two-week samples significantly increased with total template count across all healthy donors. Over two and four weeks, about 15 and 19 clones changed, versus 1.2 between replicates.

This clone was observed a single time. Antigen specificity is unknown. Using immunoSEQ multiplex PCR, the repertoire was profiled, and TCRdb retains in-frame clones only, with some absent. The data hold approximately 100,000 clones, with around nine tenths observed a single time. The length of the CDR3 is 14 residues. The V gene's germline CDR1 is SNHLY and CDR2 FYNNEI. V was clipped by 9 bases and J by 0 bases, with 11 bases between them. Healthy donors had no documented immune events, such as infections, while sampled. The rearrangement uses TRBV2 and TRBJ2-2, with D perhaps TRBD2 (7 bases). Sequencing was performed on blood. This receptor was identified in a person between 18 and 75 years old in good health. CDR3 in amino acids: CARTGGANTGELFF. CDR3 nucleotide sequence: TGTGCCAGGACGGGGGGCGCGAACACCGGGGAGCTGTTTTTT. Looking up the rest from reference TRBV2 and TRBJ2-2 gives the full variable domain: EPEVTQTPSHQVTQMGQEVILRCVPISNHLYFYWYRQILGQKVEFLVSFYNNEISEKSEIFDDQFSVERPDGSNFTLKIRSTKLEDSAMYFCARTGGANTGELFFGEGSRLTVL.